This TCR beta chain was recovered during a study of T-cell memory formation after mild COVID-19 listed by TCRdb under 2021. Some background on the complete study: TCR sequence clusters from the two donors were found to be largely donor specific. Longitudinal TCRalpha and TCRbeta repertoire sequencing tracked T-cell clones expanding and contracting after mild COVID-19 in two donors. The cohort was made up of two young adult volunteers, one female and one male, who were previously healthy.

The research as a whole found: Contracting CD4+ clones were found mainly in CM and EM memory subsets, while CD8+ clones were enriched in EMRA. Clones contracting from day 15 to 85 had balanced CD4/CD8 phenotypes, while a second wave expanding from day 15 to 37 was biased towards CD4+. Whether the second-wave clones peaking on day 37 were SARS-CoV-2 specific was not confirmed. Only a couple of mild cases were covered in the study, and larger cohorts including severe cases with pre-infection samples were considered necessary. Some responding clones were detected in pre-infection memory, suggesting pre-existing cross-reactive memory T cells joined the SARS-CoV-2 response.

V loses 7 bases of germline sequence and J loses 5 bases, and the interval between the two ends is 17 bases. According to the germline V gene, CDR1 reads SQVTM and CDR2 reads ANQGSEA. CDR3 length: 13 amino acids, cysteine to phenylalanine. Solely the CDR3 DNA is kept, with 39 bases framed from the first base. Details on this clonotype: Which antigen it targets is not known. No much larger clone is present one base from it, and per-base qualities are unavailable.

Ficoll-Paque density gradient centrifugation was used to isolate PBMCs. Sequencing took place on an Illumina NovaSeq 6000. TCRalpha and TCRbeta cDNA libraries were constructed by 5'RACE with constant-segment primers, with sample barcodes and unique molecular identifiers being introduced. RNA was extracted from every sample with Trizol reagent. Amplification of the libraries took two PCR steps, and the second step added a second sample barcode plus Illumina TruSeq adapters. Sequencing of libraries was performed on an Illumina NovaSeq with 2 x 150 bp paired-end reads. Concerning the study's data processing: The reads were demultiplexed and collapsed into UMI-guided consensus sequences using migec v1.2.7. Using mixcr v2.1.11, UMI consensuses were aligned to TRA and TRB V and J templates and then assembled into clonotypes. Clonotypes were classified as expanded or contracted when called significant by both edgeR and NoisET, with noise models trained on biological replicates. edgeR calls used a false discovery rate-adjusted p below 0.01 and a log2 fold-change threshold of 1. As an exploratory analysis of dynamics, max-normalized trajectories of the 1000 most abundant clonotypes were examined by PCA with hierarchical clustering. Each responding clone was given a CD4 or CD8 phenotype based on the CD4+ and CD8+ repertoires, which had been sequenced separately. TCRdb redid the processing of the public reads, applying fastp at Q25 and MiXCR, and retained in-frame beta chains. Every entry covers one CDR3 protein and lists the most common genes and DNA from its rows. These V and J calls derive from TCRdb rather than the authors' analysis. The sample includes 550,000 to 600,000 distinct CDR3 sequences, with about a fifth observed a single time. The ten largest clones represent 7% to 9% of the sample.

The sequence was collected from an adult woman who had mild COVID-19 (a few samples of this study predate the infection). The sample titles of this study are shuffled in the database, so cell type and time point are left out; the donor was told from shared clones. Sequencing was done on a sample of PBMCs or a T cell subset sorted from them (not recorded which). This sequence uses TRBV29-1 and TRBJ1-1, with no confident D gene call. Here is the DNA: TGCAGCGCCGTAGTGGGTGGGGAGACTGAAGCTTTCTTT. Its protein product is CSAVVGGETEAFF.